This T cell receptor (beta chain) derives from a study of T cell responses to AZD1222 COVID-19 vaccine. Overall study results and limits: Reportedly, nearly half of unique spike TCRs recognized epitopes outside B.1.351/B.1.1.7 mutations.

CDR1 ENHRY and CDR2 SYGVKD come from the germline V gene. V dropped 0 bases and J dropped 7 bases, with 10 bases sitting between them. This CDR3 contains 14 residues. Profiled with immunoSEQ multiplex PCR; TCRdb holds only in-frame clones, not every one. The profile shows about 180,000 clones, roughly 88% of them singletons. A remark on this clone: The antigen is undetermined.

This receptor was taken from an adult in good health. The chain carries TRBV10-3 and TRBJ1-3, with a possible D match to TRBD1 (5 bases). The sample in question was peripheral blood, obtained on day 0 of AZD1222 vaccination. The CDR3 DNA reads as TGTGCCATCAGTGAGTCTGGGAGGGGCAACACCATATATTTT. Protein: CAISESGRGNTIYF.